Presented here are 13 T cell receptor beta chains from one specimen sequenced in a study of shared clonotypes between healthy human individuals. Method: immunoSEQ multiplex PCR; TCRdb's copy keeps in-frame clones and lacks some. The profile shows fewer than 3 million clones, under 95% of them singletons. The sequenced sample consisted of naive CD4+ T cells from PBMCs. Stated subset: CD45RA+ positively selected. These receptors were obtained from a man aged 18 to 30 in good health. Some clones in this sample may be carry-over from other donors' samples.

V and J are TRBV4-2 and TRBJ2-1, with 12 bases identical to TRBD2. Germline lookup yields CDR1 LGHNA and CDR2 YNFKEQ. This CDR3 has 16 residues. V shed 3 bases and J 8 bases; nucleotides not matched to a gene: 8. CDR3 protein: CASSHLSSGRGDEQFF. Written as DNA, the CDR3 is TGTGCCAGCAGCCATTTATCTAGCGGGAGGGGCGATGAGCAGTTCTTC.

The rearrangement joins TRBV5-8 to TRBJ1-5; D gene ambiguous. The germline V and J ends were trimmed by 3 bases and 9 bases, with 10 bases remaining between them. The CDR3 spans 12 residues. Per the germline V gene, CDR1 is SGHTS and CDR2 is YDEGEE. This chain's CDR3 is CASSSPLRPQHF. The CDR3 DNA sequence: TGTGCCAGCAGCTCACCGCTACGGCCCCAGCATTTT.

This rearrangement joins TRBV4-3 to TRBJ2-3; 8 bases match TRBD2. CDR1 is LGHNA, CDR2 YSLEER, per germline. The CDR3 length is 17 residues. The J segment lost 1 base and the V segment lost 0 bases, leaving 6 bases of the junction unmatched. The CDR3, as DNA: TGCGCCAGCAGCCAAGAAGGTGCGGGACTAGGCACAGATACGCAGTATTTT. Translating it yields CASSQEGAGLGTDTQYF.

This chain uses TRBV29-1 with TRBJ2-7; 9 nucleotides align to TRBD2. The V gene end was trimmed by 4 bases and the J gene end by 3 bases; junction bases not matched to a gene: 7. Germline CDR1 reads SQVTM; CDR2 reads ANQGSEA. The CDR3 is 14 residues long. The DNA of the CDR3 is TGCAGCGTTGCCCTAGCGGGAAAGCTCTACGAGCAGTACTTC. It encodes CSVALAGKLYEQYF.

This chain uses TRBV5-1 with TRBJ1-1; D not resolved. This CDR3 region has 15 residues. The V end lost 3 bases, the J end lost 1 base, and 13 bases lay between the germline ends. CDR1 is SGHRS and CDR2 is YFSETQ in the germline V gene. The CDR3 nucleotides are TGCGCCAGCAGCTCATTCACCGGGAGGAACACTGAAGCTTTCTTT. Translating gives CASSSFTGRNTEAFF.

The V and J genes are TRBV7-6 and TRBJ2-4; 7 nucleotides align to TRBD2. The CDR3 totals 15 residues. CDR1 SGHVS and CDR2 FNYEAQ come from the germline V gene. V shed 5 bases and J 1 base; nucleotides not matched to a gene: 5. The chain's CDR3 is CASSALGGAKNIQYF. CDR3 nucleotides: TGTGCCAGCAGCGCATTGGGGGGGGCCAAAAACATTCAGTACTTC.

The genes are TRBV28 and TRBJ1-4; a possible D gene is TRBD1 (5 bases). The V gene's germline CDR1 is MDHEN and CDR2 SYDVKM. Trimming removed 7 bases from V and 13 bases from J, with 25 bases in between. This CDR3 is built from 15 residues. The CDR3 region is CASTTHGGLGKRLFF. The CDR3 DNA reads TGTGCCAGCACAACCCACGGGGGACTCGGGAAAAGACTGTTTTTT. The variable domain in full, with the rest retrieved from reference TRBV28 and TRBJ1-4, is DVKVTQSSRYLVKRTGEKVFLECVQDMDHENMFWYRQDPGLGLRLIYFSYDVKMKEKGDIPEGYSVSREKKERFSLILESASTNQTSMYLCASTTHGGLGKRLFFGSGTQLSVL.

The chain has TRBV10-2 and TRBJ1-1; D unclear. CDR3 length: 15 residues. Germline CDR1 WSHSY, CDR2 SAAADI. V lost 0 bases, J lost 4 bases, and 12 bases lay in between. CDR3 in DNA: TGCGCCAGCAGTGAGTCAGGGTGGGGAATCACTGAAGCTTTCTTT. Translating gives CASSESGWGITEAFF.

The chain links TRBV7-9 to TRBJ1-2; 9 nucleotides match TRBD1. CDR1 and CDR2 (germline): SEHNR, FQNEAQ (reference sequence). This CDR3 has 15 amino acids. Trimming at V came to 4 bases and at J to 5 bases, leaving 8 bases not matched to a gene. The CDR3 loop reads CASSSVTGGLYGYTF. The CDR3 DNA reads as TGTGCCAGCAGCTCAGTTACAGGGGGCCTATATGGCTACACCTTC.

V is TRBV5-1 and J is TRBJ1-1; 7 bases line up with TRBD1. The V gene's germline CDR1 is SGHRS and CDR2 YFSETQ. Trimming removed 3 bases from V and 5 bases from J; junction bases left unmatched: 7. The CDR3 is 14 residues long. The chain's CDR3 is CASSSIQGNTEAFF. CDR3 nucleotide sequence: TGCGCCAGCAGCTCTATACAGGGGAATACTGAAGCTTTCTTT.

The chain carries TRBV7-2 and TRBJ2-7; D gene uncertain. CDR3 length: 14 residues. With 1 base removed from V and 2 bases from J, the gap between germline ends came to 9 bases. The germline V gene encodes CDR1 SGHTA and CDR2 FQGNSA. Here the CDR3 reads CASSLEWNAYEQYF. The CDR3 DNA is TGTGCCAGCAGCTTAGAGTGGAATGCCTACGAGCAGTACTTC.

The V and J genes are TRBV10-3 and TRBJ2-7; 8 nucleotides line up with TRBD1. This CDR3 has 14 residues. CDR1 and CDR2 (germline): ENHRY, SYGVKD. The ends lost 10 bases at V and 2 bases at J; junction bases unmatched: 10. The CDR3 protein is CATQGPGGTYEQYF. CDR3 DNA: TGTGCCACCCAGGGGCCAGGGGGCACCTACGAGCAGTACTTC.

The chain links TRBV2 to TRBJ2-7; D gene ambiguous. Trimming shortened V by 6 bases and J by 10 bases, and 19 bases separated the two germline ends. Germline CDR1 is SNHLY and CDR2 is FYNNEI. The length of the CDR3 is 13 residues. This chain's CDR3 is CASSPQARSRQYF. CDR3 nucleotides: TGTGCCAGCAGCCCCCAGGCGAGGTCTAGACAGTACTTC.